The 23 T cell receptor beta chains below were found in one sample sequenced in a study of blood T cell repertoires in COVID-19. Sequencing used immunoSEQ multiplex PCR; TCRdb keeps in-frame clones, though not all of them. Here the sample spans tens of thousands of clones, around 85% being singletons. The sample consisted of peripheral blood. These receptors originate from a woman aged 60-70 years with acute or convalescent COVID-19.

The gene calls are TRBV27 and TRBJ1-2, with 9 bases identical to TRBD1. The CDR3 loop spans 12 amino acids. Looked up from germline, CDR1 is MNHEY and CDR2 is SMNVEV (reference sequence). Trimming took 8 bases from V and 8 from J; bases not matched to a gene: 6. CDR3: CASRGQGQGYTF. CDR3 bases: TGTGCCAGCCGAGGACAGGGGCAGGGCTACACCTTC.

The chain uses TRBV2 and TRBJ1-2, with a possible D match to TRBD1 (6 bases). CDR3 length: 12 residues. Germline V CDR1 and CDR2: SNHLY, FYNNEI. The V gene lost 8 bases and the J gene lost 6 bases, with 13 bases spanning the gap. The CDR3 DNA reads TGTGCCAGCCGAGTAGGGGGGGATGGCTACACCTTC. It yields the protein CASRVGGDGYTF.

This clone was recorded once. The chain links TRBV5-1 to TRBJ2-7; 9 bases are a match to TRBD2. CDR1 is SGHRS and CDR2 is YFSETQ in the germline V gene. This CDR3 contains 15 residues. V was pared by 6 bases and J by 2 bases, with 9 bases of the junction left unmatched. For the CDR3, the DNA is TGCGCCAGCAAGAGTTTAGCGGGGGCCGCCTACGAGCAGTACTTC. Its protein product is CASKSLAGAAYEQYF.

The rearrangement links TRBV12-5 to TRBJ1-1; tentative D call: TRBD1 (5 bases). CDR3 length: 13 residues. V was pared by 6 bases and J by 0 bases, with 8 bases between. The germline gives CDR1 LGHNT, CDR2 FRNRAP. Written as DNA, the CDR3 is TGTGCTAGTGGGGGAGGGGTGAACACTGAAGCTTTCTTT. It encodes CASGGGVNTEAFF.

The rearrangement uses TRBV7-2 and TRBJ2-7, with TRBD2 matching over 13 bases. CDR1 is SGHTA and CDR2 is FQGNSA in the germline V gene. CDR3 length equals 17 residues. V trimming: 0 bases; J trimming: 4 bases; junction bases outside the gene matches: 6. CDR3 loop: CASSLALAGGRGYEQYF. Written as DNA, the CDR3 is TGTGCCAGCAGCTTAGCACTAGCGGGAGGGAGGGGTTACGAGCAGTACTTC.

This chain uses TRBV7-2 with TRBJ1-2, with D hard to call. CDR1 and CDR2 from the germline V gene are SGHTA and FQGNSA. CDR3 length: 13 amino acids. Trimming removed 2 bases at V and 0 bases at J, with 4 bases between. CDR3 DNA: TGTGCCAGCAGCTTAACGGCTAACTATGGCTACACCTTC. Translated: CASSLTANYGYTF.

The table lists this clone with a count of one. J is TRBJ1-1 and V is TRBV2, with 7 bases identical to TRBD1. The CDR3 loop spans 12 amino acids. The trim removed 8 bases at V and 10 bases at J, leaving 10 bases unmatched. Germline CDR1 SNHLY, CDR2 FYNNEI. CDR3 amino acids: CASVRDSPAAFF. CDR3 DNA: TGTGCCAGCGTTAGGGACAGCCCCGCAGCTTTCTTT.

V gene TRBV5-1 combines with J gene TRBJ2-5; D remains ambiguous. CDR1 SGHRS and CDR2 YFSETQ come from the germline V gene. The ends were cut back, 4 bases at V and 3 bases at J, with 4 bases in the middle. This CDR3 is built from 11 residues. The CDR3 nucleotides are TGCGCCAGCAGCGTTAAAGAGACCCAGTACTTC. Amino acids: CASSVKETQYF. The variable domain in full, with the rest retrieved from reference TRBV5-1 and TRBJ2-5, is KAGVTQTPRYLIKTRGQQVTLSCSPISGHRSVSWYQQTPGQGLQFLFEYFSETQRNKGNFPGRFSGRQFSNSRSEMNVSTLELGDSALYLCASSVKETQYFGPGTRLLVL.

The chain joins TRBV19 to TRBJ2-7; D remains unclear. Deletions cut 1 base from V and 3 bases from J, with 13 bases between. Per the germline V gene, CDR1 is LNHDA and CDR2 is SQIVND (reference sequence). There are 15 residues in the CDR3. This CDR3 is CASSIAPFSHYEQYF. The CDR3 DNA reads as TGTGCCAGTAGTATAGCCCCCTTTAGCCACTACGAGCAGTACTTC.

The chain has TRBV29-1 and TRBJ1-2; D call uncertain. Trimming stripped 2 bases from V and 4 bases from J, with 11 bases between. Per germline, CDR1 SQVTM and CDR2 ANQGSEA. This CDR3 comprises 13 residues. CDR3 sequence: CSVETGLGYGYTF. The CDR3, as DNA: TGCAGCGTTGAAACGGGTTTGGGCTATGGCTACACCTTC.

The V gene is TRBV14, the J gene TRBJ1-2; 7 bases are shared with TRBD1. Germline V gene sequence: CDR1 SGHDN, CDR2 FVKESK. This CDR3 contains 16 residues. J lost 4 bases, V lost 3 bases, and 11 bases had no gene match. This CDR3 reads CASSQTQTGSGYGYTF. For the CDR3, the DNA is TGTGCCAGCAGCCAGACTCAGACAGGGAGTGGCTATGGCTACACCTTC.

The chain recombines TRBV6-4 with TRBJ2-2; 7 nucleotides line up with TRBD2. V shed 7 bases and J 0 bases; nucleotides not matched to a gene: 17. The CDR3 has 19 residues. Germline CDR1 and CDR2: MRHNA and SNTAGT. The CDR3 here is CASIFRREPLSANTGELFF. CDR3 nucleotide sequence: TGTGCCAGCATATTTCGGCGGGAGCCCCTCTCCGCGAACACCGGGGAGCTGTTTTTT.

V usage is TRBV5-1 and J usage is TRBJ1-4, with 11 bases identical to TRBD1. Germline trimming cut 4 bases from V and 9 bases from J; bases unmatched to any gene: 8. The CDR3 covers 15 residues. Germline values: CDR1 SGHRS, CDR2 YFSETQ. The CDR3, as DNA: TGCGCCAGCAGCCCGGATGGGACAGGGGGGAAAAAACTGTTTTTT. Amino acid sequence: CASSPDGTGGKKLFF.

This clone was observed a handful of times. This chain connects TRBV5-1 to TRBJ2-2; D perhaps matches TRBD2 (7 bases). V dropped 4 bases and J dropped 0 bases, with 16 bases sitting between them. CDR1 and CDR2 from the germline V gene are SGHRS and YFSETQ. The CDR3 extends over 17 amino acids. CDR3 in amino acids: CASSRGAGTTNTGELFF. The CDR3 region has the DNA TGCGCCAGCAGCCGGGGGGCCGGGACTACGAACACCGGGGAGCTGTTTTTT.

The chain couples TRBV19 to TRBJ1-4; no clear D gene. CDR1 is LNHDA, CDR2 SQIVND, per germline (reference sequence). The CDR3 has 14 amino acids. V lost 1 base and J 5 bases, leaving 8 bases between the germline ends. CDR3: CASSIGAGNEKLFF. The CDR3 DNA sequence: TGTGCCAGTAGTATAGGAGCAGGAAATGAAAAACTGTTTTTT.

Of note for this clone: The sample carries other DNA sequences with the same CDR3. CDR3 DNA sequence: TGTGCCAGCAGTCACGGACAGGTCGGGCAGCCCCAGCATTTT. It encodes CASSHGQVGQPQHF. The genes are TRBV3-1 (or the pseudogene TRBV3-2) and TRBJ1-5, with 7 bases that match TRBD1. J lost 7 bases, V lost 6 bases, and 9 bases had no gene match. CDR1 LGHDT and CDR2 YNNKEL come from the germline V gene (reference sequence). This CDR3 spans 14 amino acids.

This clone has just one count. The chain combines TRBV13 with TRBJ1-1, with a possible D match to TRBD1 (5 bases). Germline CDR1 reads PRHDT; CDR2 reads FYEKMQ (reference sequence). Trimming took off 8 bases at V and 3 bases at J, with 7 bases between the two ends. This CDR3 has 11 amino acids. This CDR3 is CASRRDTEAFF. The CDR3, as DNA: TGTGCCAGCCGCAGGGACACTGAAGCTTTCTTT.

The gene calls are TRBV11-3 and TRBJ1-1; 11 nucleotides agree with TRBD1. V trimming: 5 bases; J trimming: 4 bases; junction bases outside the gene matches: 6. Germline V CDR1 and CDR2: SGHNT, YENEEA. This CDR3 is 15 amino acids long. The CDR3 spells CASSPGQGAVTEAFF. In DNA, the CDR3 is TGTGCCAGCAGCCCAGGACAGGGGGCTGTCACTGAAGCTTTCTTT.

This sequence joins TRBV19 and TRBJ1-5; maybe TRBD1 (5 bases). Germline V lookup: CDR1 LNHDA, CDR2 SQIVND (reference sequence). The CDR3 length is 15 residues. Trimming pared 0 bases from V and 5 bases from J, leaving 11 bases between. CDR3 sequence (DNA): TGTGCCAGTAGTATAGATCGGGGGTCTGATCAGCCCCAGCATTTT. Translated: CASSIDRGSDQPQHF.

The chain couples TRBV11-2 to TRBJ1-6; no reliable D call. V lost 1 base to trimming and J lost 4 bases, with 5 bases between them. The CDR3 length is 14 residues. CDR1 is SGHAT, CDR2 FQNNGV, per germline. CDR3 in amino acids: CASSLVGYNSPLHF. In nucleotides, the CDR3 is TGTGCCAGCAGCTTAGTCGGGTATAATTCACCCCTCCACTTT. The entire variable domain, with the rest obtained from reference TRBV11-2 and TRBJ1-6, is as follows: EAGVAQSPRYKIIEKRQSVAFWCNPISGHATLYWYQQILGQGPKLLIQFQNNGVVDDSQLPKDRFSAERLKGVDSTLKIQPAKLEDSAVYLCASSLVGYNSPLHFGNGTRLTVT.

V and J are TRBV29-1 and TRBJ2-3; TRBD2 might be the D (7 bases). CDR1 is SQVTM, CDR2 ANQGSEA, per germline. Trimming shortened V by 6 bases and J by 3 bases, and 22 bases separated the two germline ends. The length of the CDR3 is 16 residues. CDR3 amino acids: CSVVIRGGAPTDTQYF. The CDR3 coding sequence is TGCAGCGTAGTCATCAGAGGGGGGGCGCCTACAGATACGCAGTATTTT.

CDR3 coding DNA: TGTGCCAGCAGTTTGGCGGGAGGTATGTACGAGCAGTACTTC. Protein product: CASSLAGGMYEQYF. This chain joins TRBV6-2 or TRBV6-3 and TRBJ2-7; 8 bases align to TRBD2. The CDR3 totals 14 residues. V lost 4 bases to trimming and J lost 4 bases; unmatched junction nucleotides: 6. The V gene's germline CDR1 is MNHEY and CDR2 SVGEGT.

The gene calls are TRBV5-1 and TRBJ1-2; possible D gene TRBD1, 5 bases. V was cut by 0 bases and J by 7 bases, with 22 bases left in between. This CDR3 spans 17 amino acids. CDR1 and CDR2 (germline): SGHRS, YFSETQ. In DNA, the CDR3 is TGCGCCAGCAGCTTGGATGCCAGGGCCATTCTTAGGGGTGGCTACACCTTC. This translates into CASSLDARAILRGGYTF.